A single sample gave rise to the 22 T cell receptor beta chains below, sequenced in a study of vaccination effects on CD4 cells after COVID-19. TCRdb's table, derived via immunoSEQ multiplex PCR, lists solely in-frame clones and lacks some. The sample has 20,000 to 30,000 clones, 65% to 80% seen once. In the ViraFEST assay, antigen-specific CD4+ clonotypes were identified by expansion after peptide-pool stimulation. Following 10 days of culture, CD4+ T cells were isolated. The vaccine recipients had no prior SARS-CoV-2 infection, with negative nucleocapsid antibodies. Their cognate antigens are unknown. This material consisted of CD4+ T cells from PBMCs cultured with HCoV-NL63 spike peptides, taken before COVID-19 vaccination. The receptor set was obtained from a human donor who received a COVID-19 vaccine.

The chain recombines TRBV6-6 with TRBJ1-1, with a weak D call TRBD1 (5 bases). The CDR3 is made up of 14 amino acids. Germline values: CDR1 MNHNY, CDR2 SVGAGI (reference sequence). Deletions cut 4 bases from V and 4 bases from J, with 13 bases between. CDR3 in DNA: TGTGCCAGCAGTTTACCGGAGGGGATCACTGAAGCTTTCTTT. This translates into CASSLPEGITEAFF.

This sequence joins TRBV12-2 and TRBJ2-4; whether TRBD1, the table's D call, matches the DNA was not checked. TRBV12-2 is assigned pseudogene status. The CDR3 has 12 residues. CDR3 sequence reads: CARRTGKNIQYF. The CDR3 DNA follows: TGTGCAAGACGGACAGGGAAAAACATTCAGTACTTC.

The rearrangement joins TRBV30 to TRBJ1-1, with D perhaps TRBD1 (5 bases). The CDR3 spans 13 residues. With 5 bases removed from V and 0 bases from J, the gap between germline ends came to 10 bases. Germline V gives CDR1 GTSNPN, CDR2 SVGIG (reference sequence). CDR3 sequence reads: CAWAKGLNTEAFF. The CDR3 region has the DNA TGTGCCTGGGCCAAGGGGTTGAACACTGAAGCTTTCTTT.

The gene calls are TRBV5-4 and TRBJ1-3; TRBD1 agrees at 9 bases. The CDR3 runs 16 residues. The ends lost 4 bases at V and 2 bases at J; junction bases unmatched: 7. The germline gives CDR1 SGHNT, CDR2 YYREEE (reference sequence). CDR3 in amino acids: CASSAYRGLAGNTIYF. CDR3 DNA sequence: TGTGCCAGCAGCGCGTACAGGGGGCTGGCTGGAAACACCATATATTTT.

On this clone: Germline and junction disagree at one end, which may indicate a read error. The chain carries TRBV12-3 or TRBV12-4 and TRBJ1-2; D may be TRBD1 (5 bases). The CDR3 is 13 amino acids. The CDR3 DNA follows: TGTGCCAGCAGTTTTGGGGCAGGATTAGGGATAGACTTC. This codes for CASSFGAGLGIDF.

This sequence joins TRBV12-5 and TRBJ2-1; 7 nucleotides line up with TRBD2. Germline V gene data show CDR1 as LGHNT and CDR2 as FRNRAP. This CDR3 contains 15 residues. J was trimmed by 5 bases and V by 0 bases; bases with no gene match: 4. The CDR3 nucleotides read TGTGCTAGTGGTTTGGTGGCTAGCGGAAACAATGAGCAGTTCTTC. Protein product: CASGLVASGNNEQFF. The full variable domain, rest sourced from reference TRBV12-5 and TRBJ2-1, is DARVTQTPRHKVTEMGQEVTMRCQPILGHNTVFWYRQTMMQGLELLAYFRNRAPLDDSGMPKDRFSAEMPDATLATLKIQPSEPRDSAVYFCASGLVASGNNEQFFGPGTRLTVL.

The chain carries TRBV12-3 or TRBV12-4 and TRBJ2-3; D remains unclear. The CDR3 is 13 residues long. Between the trimmed V and J ends, which lost 3 bases and 3 bases, there was a span of 7 bases. The CDR3 loop is CASSFSWTDTQYF. The CDR3 DNA reads TGTGCCAGCAGTTTTTCGTGGACAGATACGCAGTATTTT.

The chain carries TRBV5-6 and TRBJ2-7; 7 nucleotides match TRBD1. J gave up 7 bases and V 0 bases, and 4 bases lay outside the gene matches. Germline V CDR1 and CDR2: SGHDT, YYEEEE. This CDR3 region has 13 residues. The CDR3 DNA reads TGTGCCAGCAGCTTGGCTCCGGACAGGGAGCAGTACTTC. It yields the protein CASSLAPDREQYF.

The V gene is TRBV6-5, the J gene TRBJ2-3; D not certain. The germline gives CDR1 MNHEY, CDR2 SVGAGI. Trimming pared 3 bases from V and 0 bases from J, leaving 10 bases between. The CDR3 covers 15 residues. Here the CDR3 DNA reads TGTGCCAGCAGTTATTCCGGTTCTAGCACAGATACGCAGTATTTT. Its protein is CASSYSGSSTDTQYF.

The chain uses TRBV6-4 and TRBJ2-2, with D possibly being TRBD1 or TRBD2 (6 bases each). This CDR3 contains 15 residues. Germline V CDR1 and CDR2: MRHNA, SNTAGT. V lost 3 bases, J lost 6 bases, and 14 bases lay in between. CDR3 nucleotide sequence: TGTGCCAGCAGTGAAGAATATAGGGGGGCCGGGGAGCTGTTTTTT. It codes for CASSEEYRGAGELFF.

The chain recombines TRBV7-9 with TRBJ1-5, with D perhaps matching TRBD1 (5 bases). This CDR3 is built from 14 residues. CDR1 is SEHNR, CDR2 FQNEAQ, per germline (reference sequence). V lost 1 base and J 2 bases, leaving 6 bases between the germline ends. This chain's CDR3 is CASSLETGNQPQHF. CDR3 sequence (DNA): TGTGCCAGCAGCTTAGAGACAGGCAATCAGCCCCAGCATTTT.

The J gene is TRBJ2-3, the V gene TRBV5-8, with D tentatively TRBD1 or TRBD2 (5 bases each). V lost 2 bases and J lost 1, with 11 bases in between. CDR1 and CDR2 (germline): SGHTS, YDEGEE. CDR3 length: 15 amino acids. The CDR3 DNA is TGTGCCAGCAGCTTTGGGGACCGACGCACAGATACGCAGTATTTT. It translates to CASSFGDRRTDTQYF.

V usage is TRBV4-1 and J usage is TRBJ2-2; 10 bases are shared with TRBD2. Germline values: CDR1 MGHRA, CDR2 YSYEKL. The CDR3 length is 17 residues. V gave up 2 bases and J gave up 3 bases; unmatched junction bases: 6. The CDR3 nucleotides read TGCGCCAGCAGCCAACCTTCCGGACTAGCGGACACCGGGGAGCTGTTTTTT. This codes for CASSQPSGLADTGELFF.

V is TRBV5-4 and J is TRBJ2-1, with TRBD1 matching 10 bases. This CDR3 comprises 15 residues. V shed 2 bases, J shed 7 bases, and the junction held 6 bases outside the gene matches. The germline gives CDR1 SGHNT, CDR2 YYREEE (reference sequence). The CDR3 region is CASSFDRGRFNEQFF. CDR3 DNA sequence: TGTGCCAGCAGCTTCGACAGGGGGCGGTTTAATGAGCAGTTCTTC.

The chain employs TRBV7-9 and TRBJ2-1; 10 bases are a match to TRBD2. The trim removed 3 bases at V and 2 bases at J, leaving 4 bases unmatched. This CDR3 is 16 amino acids long. The V gene's germline CDR1 is SEHNR and CDR2 FQNEAQ (reference sequence). The chain's CDR3 is CASSLPSGSPYNEQFF. The CDR3, as DNA: TGTGCCAGCAGCTTGCCTAGCGGGAGTCCCTACAATGAGCAGTTCTTC.

The chain joins TRBV6-5 to TRBJ1-2; no reliable D call. The V end lost 4 bases, the J end lost 3 bases, and 15 bases lay between the germline ends. CDR1 is MNHEY and CDR2 is SVGAGI in the germline V gene. The CDR3 sequence is 15 residues long. CDR3 loop: CASSSRAGGDYGYTF. The CDR3 nucleotides read TGTGCCAGCAGTTCACGGGCAGGAGGTGACTATGGCTACACCTTC.

The CDR3 DNA reads as TGTGCCAGCAGCCTCAGTGCCTCCCGGGCCCAGCATTTT. Residues: CASSLSASRAQHF. The J gene is TRBJ1-5, the V gene TRBV7-2, with D unclear. This CDR3 spans 13 amino acids. The V gene's germline CDR1 is SGHTA and CDR2 FQGNSA. Trimming took off 5 bases at V and 11 bases at J, with 16 bases between the two ends.

The CDR3 is CASRKGQTNTEAFF. CDR3 DNA: TGTGCCAGCAGAAAGGGACAGACGAACACTGAAGCTTTCTTT. The V and J genes are TRBV7-2 and TRBJ1-1, with 7 nucleotides matching TRBD1. Trimming cost V 6 bases and J 1 base; bases outside gene matches: 5. Germline V lookup: CDR1 SGHTA, CDR2 FQGNSA. CDR3 length: 14 residues.

This chain uses TRBV6-5 with TRBJ2-3, with D perhaps TRBD1 (5 bases). V lost 6 bases and J 2 bases, leaving 6 bases between the germline ends. The CDR3 totals 12 residues. The germline V gene encodes CDR1 MNHEY and CDR2 SVGAGI. The CDR3 coding sequence is TGTGCCAGCAGGACAGACACAGATACGCAGTATTTT. Residues: CASRTDTDTQYF.

The chain links TRBV9 to TRBJ1-3; no definite D call. V lost 4 bases and J lost 2, with 10 bases in between. The germline CDR1 and CDR2 sequences are SGDLS and YYNGEE. The CDR3 has 14 residues. This CDR3 is CASSRLLAGNTIYF. The DNA for the CDR3 is TGTGCCAGCAGCAGGCTCTTAGCTGGAAACACCATATATTTT. Full variable domain (rest looked up from reference TRBV9 and TRBJ1-3): DSGVTQTPKHLITATGQRVTLRCSPRSGDLSVYWYQQSLDQGLQFLIQYYNGEERAKGNILERFSAQQFPDLHSELNLSSLELGDSALYFCASSRLLAGNTIYFGEGSWLTVV.

The chain carries TRBV5-1 and TRBJ1-4; D gene uncertain. The germline V gene encodes CDR1 SGHRS and CDR2 YFSETQ. V was shortened by 2 bases and J by 8 bases, with 13 bases between the two germline ends. CDR3 length equals 14 residues. Here the CDR3 reads CASSLGRGGEKLFF. The DNA for the CDR3 is TGCGCCAGCAGCTTAGGACGGGGAGGAGAAAAACTGTTTTTT.

The genes are TRBV27 and TRBJ1-3; the match to TRBD1 covers 9 bases. The CDR3 totals 18 residues. Germline assignment: CDR1 MNHEY and CDR2 SMNVEV (reference sequence). The V segment lost 2 bases and the J segment 4 bases; nucleotides outside the gene matches: 12. CDR3 nucleotides: TGTGCCAGCAGTTTACGGCTCGGGAACAGGGGGCCGGGAAACACCATATATTTT. It encodes CASSLRLGNRGPGNTIYF.